This T cell receptor beta chain came from a study of T-cell memory formation after mild COVID-19. Overall study: Largely, the TCR clusters proved donor specific.

As regards this clonotype: Its antigen is unknown.

This CDR3 comprises 14 residues. The germline V gene encodes CDR1 ENHRY and CDR2 SYGVKD. After removal of 4 bases from V and 4 bases from J, the junction contained 2 bases not matched to a gene. Libraries for TCRalpha and TCRbeta carried sample barcodes and unique molecular identifiers via 5'RACE. Each CDR3 protein gets one entry after TCRdb re-called the 5' RACE reads with MiXCR. The data contain about 470,000 distinct CDR3 sequences, around a sixth of them singletons. Study results and limitations: Pre-infection memory held some responding clones, suggesting pre-existing cross-reactive T cells responded.

The sample comprised PBMCs or a T cell subset sorted from them (not recorded which). The genes are TRBV10-3 and TRBJ2-5, with 11 positions matching TRBD1. This clonotype originated in an adult woman who had mild COVID-19 (a few samples of this study predate the infection). Cell type and time point are not known. CDR3 sequence reads: CAISGTGGPETQYF. The CDR3 DNA reads as TGTGCCATCAGTGGGACAGGGGGCCCAGAGACCCAGTACTTC.